The 32 T cell receptor beta chains presented below share a single source sample, sequenced in a study of cytomegalovirus exposure and HLA in healthy donors (dated by TCRdb to about 2017). Library method: the immunoSEQ multiplex PCR assay. For the multiplex PCR, a mixture combining 60 forward primers for TCR Vbeta segments and 13 reverse primers for TCR Jbeta segments was used. TCRdb took this table from immuneACCESS and kept in-frame rearrangements with V and J called. Such tables lack part of the clones; where checked against another copy, unresolved V genes explain under half of the gap, and the rest is unexplained. The sample's records list some 110,000 clones. Around 3.4% of the sample belongs to the ten largest clones. The sequencing sample was made of PBMCs. These receptors were taken from a man aged 25-45 years in good health and CMV-seronegative.

This chain connects TRBV19 to TRBJ2-1; 9 bases align to TRBD1. The CDR3 is 16 amino acids. Germline CDR1 reads LNHDA; CDR2 reads SQIVND (reference sequence). Trimming at V came to 8 bases and at J to 7 bases, leaving 15 bases not matched to a gene. CDR3 in DNA: TGTGCCAGTTCTCCTTCCGGGACAGGGTTGTTAAATGAGCAGTTCTTC. Residues: CASSPSGTGLLNEQFF.

The chain couples TRBV5-1 to TRBJ2-5; 12 positions agree with TRBD2. Germline CDR1 and CDR2: SGHRS and YFSETQ. The CDR3 totals 20 residues. The J segment lost 2 bases and the V segment lost 2 bases, leaving 16 bases of the junction unmatched. CDR3 sequence reads: CASSFGASSRTSGVQETQYF. The CDR3 DNA reads TGCGCCAGCAGCTTCGGGGCGAGCTCTCGGACTAGCGGGGTACAAGAGACCCAGTACTTC.

The V and J genes are TRBV7-2 and TRBJ2-7, with TRBD1 identical over 12 bases. CDR1 is SGHTA, CDR2 FQGNSA, per germline. The CDR3 loop spans 15 amino acids. V lost 3 bases and J lost 4; bases outside the gene matches: 4. The CDR3, as DNA: TGTGCCAGCAGCTTGAGGGACAGGGGGCCTTACGAGCAGTACTTC. It yields the protein CASSLRDRGPYEQYF.

Details on this clone: Other nucleotide sequences from this sample produce the same CDR3. The genes are TRBV10-3 and TRBJ1-5; 8 bases agree with TRBD1. In germline, CDR1 is ENHRY, CDR2 SYGVKD. Germline trimming cut 2 bases from V and 2 bases from J; bases unmatched to any gene: 2. The CDR3 has 15 residues. The DNA for the CDR3 is TGTGCCATCAGTGAGGACAGGGGAGGCAATCAGCCCCAGCATTTT. Its translation is CAISEDRGGNQPQHF.

The CDR3 sequence is CASSRRDRGWTDTQYF. The DNA for the CDR3 is TGCGCCAGCAGCCGCCGGGACAGGGGGTGGACAGATACGCAGTATTTT. V usage is TRBV5-1 and J usage is TRBJ2-3, with 11 bases aligning to TRBD1. The CDR3 is made up of 16 amino acids. Trimming cost V 4 bases and J 3 bases; bases outside gene matches: 7. Germline V lookup: CDR1 SGHRS, CDR2 YFSETQ.

The rearrangement uses TRBV6-6 and TRBJ1-5, with 7 bases matching TRBD1. With 7 bases clipped from V and 3 bases from J, the junction kept 6 bases outside the gene matches. The CDR3 extends over 14 amino acids. The germline V gene encodes CDR1 MNHNY and CDR2 SVGAGI (reference sequence). As DNA, the CDR3 is TGTGCCAGCAAGGGGGCAGTTCACAATCAGCCCCAGCATTTT. This codes for CASKGAVHNQPQHF.

The genes are TRBV19 and TRBJ1-4; a possible D gene is TRBD1 (6 bases). The ends were cut back, 0 bases at V and 0 bases at J, with 17 bases in the middle. Per the germline V gene, CDR1 is LNHDA and CDR2 is SQIVND (reference sequence). The CDR3 extends over 19 amino acids. CDR3 bases: TGTGCCAGTAGTATAGATGCCGGGACACCTTCTGCAACTAATGAAAAACTGTTTTTT. It encodes CASSIDAGTPSATNEKLFF.

The gene calls are TRBV5-6 and TRBJ1-3; D uncertain. V was clipped by 0 bases and J by 0 bases, with 4 bases between them. CDR3 length equals 14 residues. Germline values: CDR1 SGHDT, CDR2 YYEEEE. CDR3 in DNA: TGTGCCAGCAGCTTGGCCCACTCTGGAAACACCATATATTTT. The encoded protein is CASSLAHSGNTIYF.

The V and J genes are TRBV5-1 and TRBJ2-3; a possible D gene is TRBD2 (5 bases). This CDR3 comprises 13 residues. The germline V gene has CDR1 SGHRS and CDR2 YFSETQ. The germline V and J ends were trimmed by 4 bases and 6 bases, with 12 bases remaining between them. The CDR3 coding sequence is TGCGCCAGCAGCCCCCGTGCGGGTGATACGCAGTATTTT. Encoded protein: CASSPRAGDTQYF. The full variable domain, with the rest looked up from reference TRBV5-1 and TRBJ2-3, is KAGVTQTPRYLIKTRGQQVTLSCSPISGHRSVSWYQQTPGQGLQFLFEYFSETQRNKGNFPGRFSGRQFSNSRSEMNVSTLELGDSALYLCASSPRAGDTQYFGPGTRLTVL.

The rearrangement links TRBV28 to TRBJ2-5, with D possibly matching TRBD2 (5 bases). Between the trimmed V and J ends, which lost 8 bases and 0 bases, there was a span of 22 bases. Germline CDR1 MDHEN, CDR2 SYDVKM. The CDR3 is 17 residues long. The CDR3 spells CASGNGVGTSYQETQYF. The CDR3, as DNA: TGTGCCAGCGGCAACGGGGTGGGTACCTCGTACCAAGAGACCCAGTACTTC.

This chain links TRBV5-1 with TRBJ1-1; 9 positions agree with TRBD1. J lost 5 bases, V lost 4 bases, and 9 bases had no gene match. Germline V CDR1 and CDR2: SGHRS, YFSETQ. The CDR3 is 15 amino acids. The CDR3 loop reads CASSTYTGGDTEAFF. CDR3 sequence (DNA): TGCGCCAGCAGCACATATACAGGGGGCGATACTGAAGCTTTCTTT.

V and J are TRBV28 and TRBJ1-1, with 7 bases matching TRBD1. Germline-derived CDR1 and CDR2 are MDHEN and SYDVKM. With 6 bases clipped from V and 11 bases from J, the junction kept 9 bases outside the gene matches. The CDR3 runs 12 residues. CDR3 loop: CASSSPGTEAFF. In DNA, the CDR3 is TGTGCCAGCAGCTCCCCAGGGACAGAGGCTTTCTTT.

The rearrangement joins TRBV6-1 to TRBJ2-5, with 7 bases identical to TRBD1. CDR1 is MNHNS and CDR2 is SASEGT in the germline V gene. CDR3 length: 14 amino acids. Trimming took 5 bases from V and 3 from J; bases not matched to a gene: 6. The CDR3 DNA sequence: TGTGCCAGCAGTAGAAGGGGGCATGAAGAGACCCAGTACTTC. This codes for CASSRRGHEETQYF.

This chain connects TRBV5-4 to TRBJ1-6; D is undetermined. CDR1 is SGHNT, CDR2 YYREEE, per germline (reference sequence). This CDR3 comprises 15 residues. V was clipped by 3 bases and J by 6 bases, with 13 bases between them. CDR3 amino acids: CASSSYGEGNSPLHF. CDR3 nucleotides: TGTGCCAGCAGCTCGTACGGGGAGGGTAATTCACCCCTCCACTTT.

The chain recombines TRBV15 with TRBJ2-3, with 8 bases fitting TRBD2. The CDR3 length is 14 residues. V was pared by 11 bases and J by 8 bases, with 15 bases of the junction left unmatched. Germline CDR1 reads LNHNV; CDR2 reads YYDKDF (reference sequence). CDR3 amino acids: CASRTGGVRGTQYF. CDR3 nucleotide sequence: TGTGCCTCACGAACCGGGGGGGTTAGAGGTACGCAGTATTTT.

This chain joins TRBV5-6 and TRBJ1-1, with TRBD1 matching 7 bases. The V and J ends lost 4 bases and 7 bases, in that order; junction bases with no gene match: 1. Germline V gene data show CDR1 as SGHDT and CDR2 as YYEEEE. CDR3 size: 11 residues. The CDR3 sequence is CASSRDSEAFF. Here the CDR3 DNA reads TGTGCCAGCAGCAGGGACAGTGAAGCTTTCTTT.

The rearrangement uses TRBV11-2 and TRBJ1-3; tentatively, D is TRBD1 (5 bases). V was cut by 6 bases and J by 4 bases, with 16 bases left in between. Germline CDR1 SGHAT, CDR2 FQNNGV. This CDR3 has 15 residues. The CDR3 DNA reads TGTGCCAGCAGGCACCCAAGCGACAGAGGAAACACCATATATTTT. Protein sequence: CASRHPSDRGNTIYF.

This chain joins TRBV7-9 and TRBJ2-3, with 7 bases that match TRBD2. The CDR3 runs to 15 residues. Germline trimming cut 6 bases from V and 5 bases from J; bases unmatched to any gene: 11. Germline CDR1 is SEHNR and CDR2 is FQNEAQ (reference sequence). CDR3 protein: CASSLGGRIGDTQYF. In DNA, the CDR3 is TGTGCCAGCAGTCTGGGGGGGAGGATTGGAGATACGCAGTATTTT. The variable domain in full, with the rest retrieved from reference TRBV7-9 and TRBJ2-3, is DTGVSQNPRHKITKRGQNVTFRCDPISEHNRLYWYRQTLGQGPEFLTYFQNEAQLEKSRLLSDRFSAERPKGSFSTLEIQRTEQGDSAMYLCASSLGGRIGDTQYFGPGTRLTVL.

The chain is built from TRBV30 and TRBJ1-2; D gene unclear. V lost 2 bases to trimming and J lost 3 bases, with 7 bases between them. CDR1 GTSNPN and CDR2 SVGIG come from the germline V gene (reference sequence). The CDR3 spans 12 residues. The CDR3 here is CAWSIGDYGYTF. DNA of the CDR3: TGTGCCTGGAGTATAGGAGACTATGGCTACACCTTC.

The V and J genes are TRBV5-1 and TRBJ1-1; 12 positions agree with TRBD1. V lost 4 bases, J lost 6 bases, and 16 bases stayed unmatched. Germline loops: CDR1 SGHRS, CDR2 YFSETQ. The CDR3 is made up of 18 amino acids. The CDR3, as DNA: TGCGCCAGCAGCCAAGGGGGGACAGGGGGCGCGTTTGGCGCTGAAGCTTTCTTT. Translation: CASSQGGTGGAFGAEAFF.

This sequence joins TRBV11-2 and TRBJ1-4, with 7 bases matching TRBD1. CDR3 size: 14 residues. Trimming took 4 bases from V and 7 from J; bases not matched to a gene: 6. In germline, CDR1 is SGHAT, CDR2 FQNNGV. The CDR3 DNA follows: TGTGCCAGCAGCTATAGGACAGGACGTGAAAAACTGTTTTTT. Protein: CASSYRTGREKLFF.

V gene TRBV7-2 combines with J gene TRBJ1-1; possibly TRBD1 for D (5 bases). This CDR3 has 12 amino acids. CDR1 and CDR2 from the germline V gene are SGHTA and FQGNSA. V was cut by 11 bases and J by 5 bases, with 15 bases left in between. The CDR3 here is CAGGNDGTEAFF. CDR3 nucleotide sequence: TGTGCCGGGGGGAATGATGGAACTGAAGCTTTCTTT. Together with reference TRBV7-2 and TRBJ1-1, the CDR3 gives the full variable domain: GAGVSQSPSNKVTEKGKDVELRCDPISGHTALYWYRQSLGQGLEFLIYFQGNSAPDKSGLPSDRFSAERTGGSVSTLTIQRTQQEDSAVYLCAGGNDGTEAFFGQGTRLTVV.

The chain employs TRBV9 and TRBJ2-1, with a weak D call TRBD1 (5 bases). Germline V gene lookup returns CDR1 SGDLS and CDR2 YYNGEE. V gave up 3 bases and J gave up 5 bases, with 12 bases separating them. The CDR3 is 14 residues long. CDR3: CASSGGVADNEQFF. The CDR3 bases are TGTGCCAGCAGCGGGGGCGTGGCCGACAATGAGCAGTTCTTC. The entire variable domain, with the rest obtained from reference TRBV9 and TRBJ2-1, is as follows: DSGVTQTPKHLITATGQRVTLRCSPRSGDLSVYWYQQSLDQGLQFLIQYYNGEERAKGNILERFSAQQFPDLHSELNLSSLELGDSALYFCASSGGVADNEQFFGPGTRLTVL.

The rearrangement links TRBV6-1 to TRBJ1-5, with TRBD1 identical over 9 bases. Germline CDR1 reads MNHNS; CDR2 reads SASEGT. The CDR3 contains 13 residues. The V and J ends lost 10 bases and 2 bases, in that order; junction bases with no gene match: 3. The CDR3 is CATWTGGNQPQHF. The CDR3 coding sequence is TGTGCCACTTGGACAGGGGGCAATCAGCCCCAGCATTTT.

J is TRBJ2-1 and V is TRBV9; 11 bases are shared with TRBD2. Looked up from germline, CDR1 is SGDLS and CDR2 is YYNGEE. This CDR3 is built from 16 residues. V gave up 3 bases and J gave up 6 bases; unmatched junction bases: 8. CDR3 DNA: TGTGCCAGCAGCGAATTAGCGGGGGGGCCTTTCAATGAGCAGTTCTTC. Its protein product is CASSELAGGPFNEQFF.

V and J are TRBV27 and TRBJ1-6; 7 bases are a match to TRBD1. V shed 7 bases, J shed 10 bases, and the junction held 13 bases outside the gene matches. This CDR3 contains 15 residues. The germline V gene has CDR1 MNHEY and CDR2 SMNVEV (reference sequence). CDR3 DNA sequence: TGTGCCAGCACCCTCCGGACAGGCGCTATGTCACCCCTCCACTTT. This translates into CASTLRTGAMSPLHF.

The chain uses TRBV7-9 and TRBJ2-2; D not resolved. With 3 bases removed from V and 0 bases from J, the gap between germline ends came to 8 bases. In germline, CDR1 is SEHNR, CDR2 FQNEAQ (reference sequence). CDR3 length: 15 residues. The CDR3 protein is CASSFGGSNTGELFF. The DNA for the CDR3 is TGTGCCAGCAGCTTCGGCGGATCGAACACCGGGGAGCTGTTTTTT.

The gene calls are TRBV7-9 and TRBJ2-7; D is ambiguous. Between the trimmed V and J ends, which lost 5 bases and 3 bases, there was a span of 8 bases. Germline V lookup: CDR1 SEHNR, CDR2 FQNEAQ (reference sequence). The CDR3 has 12 residues. The CDR3 here is CASSRAGYEQYF. CDR3 in DNA: TGTGCCAGCAGCCGTGCAGGCTACGAGCAGTACTTC. Based on the CDR3 plus reference TRBV7-9 and TRBJ2-7, the full variable domain is DTGVSQNPRHKITKRGQNVTFRCDPISEHNRLYWYRQTLGQGPEFLTYFQNEAQLEKSRLLSDRFSAERPKGSFSTLEIQRTEQGDSAMYLCASSRAGYEQYFGPGTRLTVT.

The chain employs TRBV5-4 and TRBJ1-5; 8 bases are a match to TRBD1. The junction had 7 bases not matched to a gene; V was cut back by 0 bases and J by 5 bases. Looked up from germline, CDR1 is SGHNT and CDR2 is YYREEE (reference sequence). The CDR3 extends over 16 amino acids. Written as DNA, the CDR3 is TGTGCCAGCAGCTTGGCCCCGGGACAGGTTGATCAGCCCCAGCATTTT. Translation gives CASSLAPGQVDQPQHF.

The chain has TRBV7-6 and TRBJ1-5; the D is unclear. Germline CDR1 reads SGHVS; CDR2 reads FNYEAQ. This CDR3 has 12 residues. V was trimmed by 8 bases and J by 7 bases, leaving 12 bases between them. The CDR3 loop is CASGEGSQPQHF. The CDR3 DNA is TGTGCCAGCGGGGAGGGCAGCCAGCCCCAGCATTTT.

V is TRBV5-1 and J is TRBJ2-1; 8 nucleotides agree with TRBD2. This CDR3 has 16 residues. Germline CDR1 SGHRS, CDR2 YFSETQ. Losses at the gene ends were 7 bases for V and 6 bases for J; bases not matched to a gene: 15. In nucleotides, the CDR3 is TGCGCCAGCTCCCCCTTAGCGGGACAAATTAGCAATGAGCAGTTCTTC. Its translation: CASSPLAGQISNEQFF.

The rearrangement joins TRBV6-5 to TRBJ1-6; 7 bases agree with TRBD1. The CDR3 covers 14 residues. The V and J ends lost 0 bases and 9 bases, in that order; junction bases with no gene match: 2. The germline gives CDR1 MNHEY, CDR2 SVGAGI. The CDR3 spells CASSYSGQPSPLHF. The DNA for the CDR3 is TGTGCCAGCAGTTACTCGGGACAGCCTTCACCCCTCCACTTT.